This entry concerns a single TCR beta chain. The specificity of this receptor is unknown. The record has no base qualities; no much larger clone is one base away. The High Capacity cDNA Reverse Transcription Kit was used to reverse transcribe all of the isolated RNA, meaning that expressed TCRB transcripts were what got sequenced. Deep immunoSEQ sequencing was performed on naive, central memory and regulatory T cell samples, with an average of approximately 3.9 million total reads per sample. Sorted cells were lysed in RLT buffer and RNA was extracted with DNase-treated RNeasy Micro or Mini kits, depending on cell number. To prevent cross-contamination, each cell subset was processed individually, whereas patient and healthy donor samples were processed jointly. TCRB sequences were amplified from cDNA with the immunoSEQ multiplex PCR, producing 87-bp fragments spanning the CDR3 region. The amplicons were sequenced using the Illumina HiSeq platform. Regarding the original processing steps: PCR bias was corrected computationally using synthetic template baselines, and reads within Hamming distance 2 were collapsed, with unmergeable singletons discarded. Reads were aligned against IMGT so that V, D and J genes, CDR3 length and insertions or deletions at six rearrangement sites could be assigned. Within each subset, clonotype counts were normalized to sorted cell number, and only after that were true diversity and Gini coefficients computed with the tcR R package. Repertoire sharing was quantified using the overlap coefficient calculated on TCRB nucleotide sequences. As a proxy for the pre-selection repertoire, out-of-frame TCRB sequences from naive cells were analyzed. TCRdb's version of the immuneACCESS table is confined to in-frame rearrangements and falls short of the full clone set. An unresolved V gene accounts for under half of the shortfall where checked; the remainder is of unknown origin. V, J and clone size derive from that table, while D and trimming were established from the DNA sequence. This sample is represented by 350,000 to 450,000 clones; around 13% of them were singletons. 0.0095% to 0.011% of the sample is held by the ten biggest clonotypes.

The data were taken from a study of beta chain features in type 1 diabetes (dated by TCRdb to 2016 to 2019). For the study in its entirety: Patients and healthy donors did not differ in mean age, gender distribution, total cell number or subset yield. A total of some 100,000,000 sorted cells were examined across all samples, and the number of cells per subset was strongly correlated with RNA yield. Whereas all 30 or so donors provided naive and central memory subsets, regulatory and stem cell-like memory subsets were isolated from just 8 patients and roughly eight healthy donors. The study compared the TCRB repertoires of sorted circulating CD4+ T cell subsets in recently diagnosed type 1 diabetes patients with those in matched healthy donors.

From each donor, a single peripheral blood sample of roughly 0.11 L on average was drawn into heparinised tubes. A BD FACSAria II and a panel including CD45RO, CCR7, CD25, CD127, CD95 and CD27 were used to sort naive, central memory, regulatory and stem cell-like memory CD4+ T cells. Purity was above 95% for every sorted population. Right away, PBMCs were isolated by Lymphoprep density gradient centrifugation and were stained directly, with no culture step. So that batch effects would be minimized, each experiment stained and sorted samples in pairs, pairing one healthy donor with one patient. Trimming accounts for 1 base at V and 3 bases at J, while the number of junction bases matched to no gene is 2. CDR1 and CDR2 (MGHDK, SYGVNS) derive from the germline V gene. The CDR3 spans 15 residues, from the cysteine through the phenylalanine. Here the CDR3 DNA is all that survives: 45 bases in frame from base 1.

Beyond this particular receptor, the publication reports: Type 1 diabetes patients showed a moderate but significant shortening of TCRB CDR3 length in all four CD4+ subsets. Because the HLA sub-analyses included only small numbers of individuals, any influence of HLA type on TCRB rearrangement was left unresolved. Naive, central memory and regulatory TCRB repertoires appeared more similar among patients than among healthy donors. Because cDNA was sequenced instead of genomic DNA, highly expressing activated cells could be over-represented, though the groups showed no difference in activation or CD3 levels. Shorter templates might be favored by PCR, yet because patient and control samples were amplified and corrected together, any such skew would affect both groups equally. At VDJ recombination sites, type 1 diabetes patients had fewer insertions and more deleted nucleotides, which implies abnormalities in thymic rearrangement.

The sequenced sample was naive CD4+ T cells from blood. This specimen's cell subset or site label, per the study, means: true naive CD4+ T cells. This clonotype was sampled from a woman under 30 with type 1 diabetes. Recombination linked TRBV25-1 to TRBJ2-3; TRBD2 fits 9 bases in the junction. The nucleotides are TGTGCCAGCAGTGAATGGGCGGGGGGGACAGATACGCAGTATTTT. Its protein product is CASSEWAGGTDTQYF.